Shown below are 29 T cell receptor beta chains from a single sample sequenced in a study of T-cell memory formation after mild COVID-19. One entry per CDR3 protein, called by TCRdb with MiXCR from the 5' RACE reads. The sample holds around 200,000 distinct CDR3 sequences, over 9.5% seen once. Input material: PBMCs or a T cell subset sorted from them (not recorded which). The source is a man aged 18 to 30 who had mild COVID-19 (a few samples of this study predate the infection). Cell type and time point are not known.

CDR3 coding DNA: TGTGCCAGCAGCGCCAACCCGTGGGGCTACACCTTC. This sequence encodes CASSANPWGYTF. The J gene is TRBJ1-2, the V gene TRBV9; D is uncertain. This CDR3 is 12 amino acids long. Germline V gene sequence: CDR1 SGDLS, CDR2 YYNGEE. V lost 3 bases, J lost 8 bases, and 11 bases lay in between.

This chain uses TRBV20-1 with TRBJ1-4; 8 bases agree with TRBD1. The CDR3 is 12 amino acids. Trimming cost V 5 bases and J 10 bases; bases outside gene matches: 6. Germline CDR1 is DFQATT and CDR2 is SNEGSKA (reference sequence). CDR3 coding DNA: TGCAGTGCTGAAAGACAGGGGCCAAAACTGTTTTTT. It codes for CSAERQGPKLFF.

V gene TRBV5-1 combines with J gene TRBJ1-1; D is possibly TRBD1 (5 bases). V gave up 4 bases and J gave up 3 bases, with 10 bases separating them. The CDR3 runs to 13 residues. In germline, CDR1 is SGHRS, CDR2 YFSETQ. CDR3 in DNA: TGCGCCAGCAGCCAAGGGACGGACACTGAAGCTTTCTTT. It specifies CASSQGTDTEAFF.

The rearrangement links TRBV6-1 to TRBJ2-1; tentative D call: TRBD1 (6 bases). CDR1 and CDR2 from the germline V gene are MNHNS and SASEGT. The CDR3 covers 15 residues. V lost 4 bases, J lost 0 bases, and 10 bases lay in between. CDR3 sequence reads: CASSGTGSSYNEQFF. The CDR3 bases are TGTGCCAGCAGTGGAACAGGGAGCTCCTACAATGAGCAGTTCTTC.

There are a few counts of this clonotype. This rearrangement joins TRBV5-1 to TRBJ2-3; D remains unclear. The V end lost 2 bases, the J end lost 1 base, and 8 bases lay between the germline ends. The CDR3 runs to 14 residues. The V gene's germline CDR1 is SGHRS and CDR2 YFSETQ. CDR3 in DNA: TGCGCCAGCAGCTTCACATGGGGCACAGATACGCAGTATTTT. Its protein is CASSFTWGTDTQYF.

This clonotype was observed a few times. This chain links TRBV4-3 with TRBJ2-2; D not certain. Germline CDR1 is LGHNA and CDR2 is YSLEER. The germline V and J ends were trimmed by 1 base and 3 bases, with 12 bases remaining between them. This CDR3 is built from 16 residues. In nucleotides, the CDR3 is TGCGCCAGCAGCCAAGTAATAGGAGTAGACACCGGGGAGCTGTTTTTT. Protein: CASSQVIGVDTGELFF.

This clonotype was observed a few times. The gene calls are TRBV5-1 and TRBJ1-1; D is undetermined. V dropped 4 bases and J dropped 1 base, with 11 bases sitting between them. This CDR3 spans 14 amino acids. CDR1 is SGHRS and CDR2 is YFSETQ in the germline V gene. In DNA form, the CDR3 reads TGCGCCAGCAGCCAACAGACTTCGAACACTGAAGCTTTCTTT. Translation: CASSQQTSNTEAFF.

The chain recombines TRBV5-1 with TRBJ1-1; no definite D call. In germline, CDR1 is SGHRS, CDR2 YFSETQ. Deletions cut 7 bases from V and 3 bases from J, with 4 bases between. The CDR3 length is 10 residues. For the CDR3, the DNA is TGCGCCAGCTCAGACACTGAAGCTTTCTTT. It yields the protein CASSDTEAFF.

This clonotype occurred a few times. The chain has TRBV7-8 and TRBJ2-2; 10 nucleotides agree with TRBD2. The CDR3 sequence is 15 residues long. CDR1 is SGHVS, CDR2 FQNEAQ, per germline. Losses at the gene ends were 2 bases for V and 5 bases for J; bases not matched to a gene: 2. The chain's CDR3 is CASSLSGGVTGELFF. CDR3 coding DNA: TGTGCCAGCAGCTTAAGCGGGGGGGTGACCGGGGAGCTGTTTTTT. Supplemented by reference TRBV7-8 and TRBJ2-2, the full variable domain reads GAGVSQSPRYKVAKRGQDVALRCDPISGHVSLFWYQQALGQGPEFLTYFQNEAQLDKSGLPSDRFFAERPEGSVSTLKIQRTQQEDSAVYLCASSLSGGVTGELFFGEGSRLTVL.

This chain joins TRBV5-6 and TRBJ1-1; tentative D call: TRBD1 (5 bases). The CDR3 extends over 14 amino acids. The V gene's germline CDR1 is SGHDT and CDR2 YYEEEE. Trimming pared 2 bases from V and 1 base from J, leaving 9 bases between. DNA for the CDR3: TGTGCCAGCAGCTTACCAGGGAGGAACACTGAAGCTTTCTTT. Amino acids: CASSLPGRNTEAFF.

CDR3 DNA: TGTGCCAGCAGTCTATCCCATTTAGACCAGCCCCAGCATTTT. It codes for CASSLSHLDQPQHF. This chain connects TRBV7-9 to TRBJ1-5; no definite D call. The CDR3 runs to 14 residues. The V end was cut by 6 bases, the J end by 7 bases, with 16 bases between. Germline lookup yields CDR1 SEHNR and CDR2 FQNEAQ (reference sequence).

This clonotype has a handful of counts. The chain employs TRBV7-3 and TRBJ2-1; 8 bases agree with TRBD2. Germline CDR1 SGHTA, CDR2 FQGTGA. The CDR3 runs 16 residues. V trimming: 3 bases; J trimming: 5 bases; junction bases outside the gene matches: 9. The CDR3 nucleotides read TGTGCCAGCAGCTTGAAAGCGGGGGCCCTCAACAATGAGCAGTTCTTC. Translated: CASSLKAGALNNEQFF.

This clonotype was detected a few times. CDR3 residues: CAISEWAEHYGYTF. CDR3 nucleotide sequence: TGTGCCATCAGTGAGTGGGCCGAGCACTATGGCTACACCTTC. The rearrangement uses TRBV10-3 and TRBJ1-2, with D unclear. V lost 1 base, J lost 3 bases, and 9 bases lay in between. Germline CDR1 reads ENHRY; CDR2 reads SYGVKD. This CDR3 region has 14 residues.

This clonotype was counted at least ten times. The chain combines TRBV4-3 with TRBJ2-3; D is unresolved. Trimming cost V 1 base and J 4 bases, with 9 bases left between them. From germline, CDR1 is LGHNA and CDR2 YSLEER. This CDR3 has 14 amino acids. The DNA for the CDR3 is TGCGCCAGCAGCCAAGCCCCAGGCCCAGATACGCAGTATTTT. It codes for CASSQAPGPDTQYF.

This clonotype was counted between two and nine times. The chain is built from TRBV24-1 and TRBJ2-1; 7 bases match TRBD1. This CDR3 is 19 amino acids long. Germline V gene sequence: CDR1 KGHDR, CDR2 SFDVKD. J lost 2 bases, V lost 5 bases, and 17 bases had no gene match. The CDR3 sequence is CATSASWGTGEFAYNEQFF. CDR3 coding DNA: TGTGCCACCAGTGCCTCGTGGGGAACAGGGGAGTTCGCCTACAATGAGCAGTTCTTC.

This clonotype was seen more than once but under ten times. This chain joins TRBV12-3 or TRBV12-4 and TRBJ1-4; a weak D match, TRBD1 (5 bases). The CDR3 is made up of 14 amino acids. V lost 3 bases and J lost 4, with 9 bases in between. CDR3 protein: CASSLTDHNEKLFF. The CDR3, as DNA: TGTGCCAGCAGTTTGACAGACCATAATGAAAAACTGTTTTTT.

This rearrangement joins TRBV18 to TRBJ1-2, with 8 bases that match TRBD1. The CDR3 length is 15 residues. Germline trimming cut 3 bases from V and 2 bases from J; bases unmatched to any gene: 5. From germline, CDR1 is KGHSH and CDR2 LQKENI. The CDR3 nucleotides are TGTGCCAGCTCACCCTACGGGACAGGCAACTATGGCTACACCTTC. Protein sequence: CASSPYGTGNYGYTF.

In its sample, this clonotype was seen a few times. The chain carries TRBV5-1 and TRBJ1-1; D is possibly TRBD1 (6 bases). V gave up 4 bases and J gave up 6 bases, with 16 bases separating them. CDR1 is SGHRS, CDR2 YFSETQ, per germline. The length of the CDR3 is 14 residues. CDR3 bases: TGCGCCAGCAGCCCCAAACAGGGTCTACCTGAAGCTTTCTTT. Protein: CASSPKQGLPEAFF.

The chain is built from TRBV11-2 and TRBJ2-3, with TRBD2 as a possible D gene (6 bases). The CDR3 covers 14 residues. The V end lost 3 bases, the J end lost 4 bases, and 11 bases lay between the germline ends. Germline V lookup: CDR1 SGHAT, CDR2 FQNNGV. The CDR3 DNA is TGTGCCAGCAGCTTGATCCCGGGGGCAGATACGCAGTATTTT. Encoded protein: CASSLIPGADTQYF.

This clonotype was counted between two and nine times. The chain joins TRBV7-9 to TRBJ1-6, with D hard to call. The V gene's germline CDR1 is SEHNR and CDR2 FQNEAQ (reference sequence). The ends were cut back, 4 bases at V and 10 bases at J, with 11 bases in the middle. The CDR3 consists of 13 residues. Here the CDR3 DNA reads TGTGCCAGCAGCTCGAGGTCTCGGTCACCCCTCCACTTT. This translates into CASSSRSRSPLHF.

The chain has TRBV7-2 and TRBJ2-5; the D gene is possibly TRBD2 (5 bases). The CDR3 runs 15 residues. Germline V gene data show CDR1 as SGHTA and CDR2 as FQGNSA. V dropped 4 bases and J dropped 1 base, with 13 bases sitting between them. The chain's CDR3 is CASSWASGSQETQYF. The CDR3 DNA reads as TGTGCCAGCAGCTGGGCATCGGGGTCCCAAGAGACCCAGTACTTC.

The rearrangement links TRBV28 to TRBJ1-6; D perhaps matches TRBD1 (5 bases). The germline CDR1 and CDR2 sequences are MDHEN and SYDVKM. This CDR3 is 15 amino acids long. V lost 4 bases, J lost 9 bases, and 16 bases lay in between. Here the CDR3 reads CASSSLGGGVSPLHF. Written as DNA, the CDR3 is TGTGCCAGCAGTTCCCTCGGGGGTGGAGTTTCACCCCTCCACTTT.

This clonotype was counted a few times. V usage is TRBV6-2 or TRBV6-3 and J usage is TRBJ1-1; no reliable D call. V was shortened by 2 bases and J by 3 bases, with 10 bases between the two germline ends. Germline V gene data show CDR1 as MNHEY and CDR2 as SVGEGT. This CDR3 region has 14 residues. CDR3 nucleotide sequence: TGTGCCAGCAGTTACCTGGGGTGGGACACTGAAGCTTTCTTT. This translates into CASSYLGWDTEAFF.

The V gene is TRBV18, the J gene TRBJ2-3, with 7 bases identical to TRBD2. V was pared by 3 bases and J by 4 bases, with 7 bases of the junction left unmatched. CDR1 and CDR2 from the germline V gene are KGHSH and LQKENI. This CDR3 region has 15 residues. The CDR3, as DNA: TGTGCCAGCTCACCGGGAGGGTCGGGCGCAGATACGCAGTATTTT. It encodes CASSPGGSGADTQYF.

This clonotype was found a few times. The chain recombines TRBV5-1 with TRBJ2-1, with a weak D call TRBD2 (7 bases). The germline V gene encodes CDR1 SGHRS and CDR2 YFSETQ. CDR3 size: 18 residues. Trimming left V 4 bases short and J 7 bases short, with 27 bases between. CDR3 amino acids: CASSHLPSGGLFRNEQFF. DNA for the CDR3: TGCGCCAGCAGCCACCTACCTTCGGGGGGCCTTTTTAGGAATGAGCAGTTCTTC.

This clonotype was detected only a few times. The rearrangement uses TRBV6-1 and TRBJ2-1; 10 bases align to TRBD2. Germline values: CDR1 MNHNS, CDR2 SASEGT. The V segment lost 4 bases and the J segment 8 bases; nucleotides outside the gene matches: 14. CDR3 length equals 17 residues. CDR3 sequence: CASSGRGQRGGVYEQFF. CDR3 nucleotide sequence: TGTGCCAGCAGTGGCCGCGGCCAGCGGGGGGGTGTTTATGAGCAGTTCTTC.

The V gene is TRBV6-2 or TRBV6-3, the J gene TRBJ1-2, with TRBD1 as a possible D gene (5 bases). Trimming shortened V by 6 bases and J by 5 bases, and 10 bases separated the two germline ends. The CDR3 length is 12 residues. The germline V gene has CDR1 MNHEY and CDR2 SVGEGT. In DNA, the CDR3 is TGTGCCAGCAGCTCGGGACTTTATGGCTACACCTTC. This encodes CASSSGLYGYTF.

V is TRBV10-2 and J is TRBJ2-5; D is possibly TRBD2 (6 bases). Germline V gives CDR1 WSHSY, CDR2 SAAADI. The CDR3 is 12 amino acids. The V end was cut by 8 bases, the J end by 4 bases, with 11 bases between. The CDR3: CASGGTPETQYF. CDR3 DNA: TGCGCCAGCGGCGGGACGCCAGAGACCCAGTACTTC.

This clonotype was seen at least ten times. This sequence joins TRBV11-2 and TRBJ2-5; D remains ambiguous. V was trimmed by 1 base and J by 2 bases, leaving 11 bases between them. From germline, CDR1 is SGHAT and CDR2 FQNNGV. The CDR3 spans 15 residues. The CDR3 reads CASSLGPVWQETQYF. As DNA, the CDR3 is TGTGCCAGCAGCTTAGGGCCAGTATGGCAAGAGACCCAGTACTTC.